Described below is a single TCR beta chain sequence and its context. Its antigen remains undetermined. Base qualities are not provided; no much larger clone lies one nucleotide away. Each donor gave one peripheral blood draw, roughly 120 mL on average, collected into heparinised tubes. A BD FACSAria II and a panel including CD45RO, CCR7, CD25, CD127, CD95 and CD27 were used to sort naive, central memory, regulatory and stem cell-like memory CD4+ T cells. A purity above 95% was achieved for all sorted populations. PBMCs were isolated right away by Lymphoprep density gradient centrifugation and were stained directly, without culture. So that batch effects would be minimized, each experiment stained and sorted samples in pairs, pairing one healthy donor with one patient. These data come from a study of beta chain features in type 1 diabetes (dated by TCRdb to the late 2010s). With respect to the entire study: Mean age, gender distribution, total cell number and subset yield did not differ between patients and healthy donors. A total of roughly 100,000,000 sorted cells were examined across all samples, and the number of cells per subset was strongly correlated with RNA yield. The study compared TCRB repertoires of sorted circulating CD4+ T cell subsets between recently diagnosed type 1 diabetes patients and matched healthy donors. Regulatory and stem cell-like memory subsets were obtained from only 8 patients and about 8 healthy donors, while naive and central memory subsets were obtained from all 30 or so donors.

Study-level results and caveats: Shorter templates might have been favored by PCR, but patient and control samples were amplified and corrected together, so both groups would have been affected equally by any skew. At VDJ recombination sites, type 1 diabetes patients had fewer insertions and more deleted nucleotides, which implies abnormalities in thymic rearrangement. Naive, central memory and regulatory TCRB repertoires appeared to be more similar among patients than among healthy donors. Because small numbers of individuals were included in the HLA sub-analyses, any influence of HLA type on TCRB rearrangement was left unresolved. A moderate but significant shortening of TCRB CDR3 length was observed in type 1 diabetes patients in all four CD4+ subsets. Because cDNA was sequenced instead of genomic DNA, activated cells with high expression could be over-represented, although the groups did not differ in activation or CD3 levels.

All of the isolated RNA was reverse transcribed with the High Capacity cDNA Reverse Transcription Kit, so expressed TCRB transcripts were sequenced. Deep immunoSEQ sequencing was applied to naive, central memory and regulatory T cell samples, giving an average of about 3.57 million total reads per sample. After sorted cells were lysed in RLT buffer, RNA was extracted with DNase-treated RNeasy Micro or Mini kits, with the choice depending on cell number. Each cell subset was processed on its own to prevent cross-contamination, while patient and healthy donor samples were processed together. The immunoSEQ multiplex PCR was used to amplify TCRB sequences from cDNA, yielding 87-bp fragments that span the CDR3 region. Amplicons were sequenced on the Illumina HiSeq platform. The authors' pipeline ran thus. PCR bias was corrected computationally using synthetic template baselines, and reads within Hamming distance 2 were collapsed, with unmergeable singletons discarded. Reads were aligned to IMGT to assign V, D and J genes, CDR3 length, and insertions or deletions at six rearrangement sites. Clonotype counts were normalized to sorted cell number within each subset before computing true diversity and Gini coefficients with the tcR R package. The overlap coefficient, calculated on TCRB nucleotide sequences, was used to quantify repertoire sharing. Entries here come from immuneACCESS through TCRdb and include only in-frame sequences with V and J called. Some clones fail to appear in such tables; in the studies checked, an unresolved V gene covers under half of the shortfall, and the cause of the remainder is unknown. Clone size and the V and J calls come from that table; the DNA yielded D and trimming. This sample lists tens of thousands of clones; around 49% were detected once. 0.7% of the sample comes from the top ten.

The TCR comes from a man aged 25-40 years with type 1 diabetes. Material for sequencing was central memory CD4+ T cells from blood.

CDR3 loop: CASSLFGQNGEQYF. The DNA sequence follows: TGTGCCAGCAGCTTATTTGGACAAAATGGCGAGCAGTACTTC. The chain links TRBV7-9 with TRBJ2-7, and TRBD1 may be the D gene, going by 5 matching bases. V sheds 2 bases and J sheds 6 bases, leaving 14 bases between their ends. The germline V gene (reference sequence) provides CDR1 SEHNR and CDR2 FQNEAQ. Taken from cysteine to phenylalanine, the CDR3 has 14 residues. Just CDR3 DNA is preserved here, 42 bases in frame from base 1.